Detailed here is one T cell receptor (beta chain). This record comes from a study of blood T cell repertoires in COVID-19. At the level of the study: Sample material is recorded as cDNA or gDNA derived from T cells, B-cell-depleted T cells, or PBMCs.

The V gene end was trimmed by 5 bases and the J gene end by 6 bases; junction bases not matched to a gene: 6. The germline V gene encodes CDR1 LNHDA and CDR2 SQIVND (reference sequence). The CDR3 runs 15 residues. In the original workflow: It was from reference gene primer amplification that nucleated cell counts were estimated. Using immunoSEQ multiplex PCR, the repertoire was profiled, and TCRdb retains in-frame clones only, with some absent. Clonal size and the V and J genes are those of that table, whereas D and trimming came from the DNA. The sample records 210,000 or so clones, 85% to 90% being singletons.

The gene calls are TRBV19 and TRBJ2-2; 10 positions match TRBD1. Source material: peripheral blood. The TCR was taken from a woman between 45 and 60 years old with acute or convalescent COVID-19. As DNA, the CDR3 is TGTGCCAGTAGTCCATCGGACAGGGGGGCCGGGGAGCTGTTTTTT. It codes for CASSPSDRGAGELFF.